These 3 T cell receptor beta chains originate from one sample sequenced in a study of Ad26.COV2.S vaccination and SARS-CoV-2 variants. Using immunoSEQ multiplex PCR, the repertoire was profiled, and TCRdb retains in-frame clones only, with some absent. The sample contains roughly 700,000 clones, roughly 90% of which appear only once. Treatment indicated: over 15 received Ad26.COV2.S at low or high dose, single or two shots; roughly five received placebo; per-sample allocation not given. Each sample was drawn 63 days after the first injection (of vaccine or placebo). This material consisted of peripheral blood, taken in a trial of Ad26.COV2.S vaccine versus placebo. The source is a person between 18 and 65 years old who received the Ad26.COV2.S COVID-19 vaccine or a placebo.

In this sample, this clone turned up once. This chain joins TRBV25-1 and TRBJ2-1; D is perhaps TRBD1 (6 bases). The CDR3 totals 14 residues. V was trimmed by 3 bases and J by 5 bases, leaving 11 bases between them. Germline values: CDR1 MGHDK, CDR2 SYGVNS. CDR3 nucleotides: TGTGCCAGCAGTGAGGCACAGGGCCACAATGAGCAGTTCTTC. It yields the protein CASSEAQGHNEQFF.

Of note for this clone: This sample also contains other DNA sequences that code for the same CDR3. CDR3 loop: CASSLVAGVYNEQFF. CDR3 DNA sequence: TGTGCCAGCAGCTTGGTAGCGGGGGTCTACAATGAGCAGTTCTTC. The chain carries TRBV5-4 and TRBJ2-1; 9 positions agree with TRBD2. The junction had 1 base not matched to a gene; V was cut back by 0 bases and J by 3 bases. This CDR3 region has 15 residues. CDR1 is SGHNT and CDR2 is YYREEE in the germline V gene (reference sequence).

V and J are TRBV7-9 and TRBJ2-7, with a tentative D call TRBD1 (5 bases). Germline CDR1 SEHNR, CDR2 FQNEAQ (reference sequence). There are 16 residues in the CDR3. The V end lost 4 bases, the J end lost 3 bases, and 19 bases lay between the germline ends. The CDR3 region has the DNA TGTGCCAGCAGCTCCTGGCTTAGGGGCGCGGACTACGAGCAGTACTTC. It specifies CASSSWLRGADYEQYF.